The 6 T cell receptor beta chains below all came from one sample that was sequenced in a study of blood T cell repertoires in COVID-19. Sequencing used immunoSEQ multiplex PCR; TCRdb keeps in-frame clones, though not all of them. Among 250,000 to 350,000 clones listed, roughly 86% were seen once. The sequencing input was peripheral blood. The receptors were gathered from a woman aged 50 to 65 who had recovered from COVID-19.

The V and J genes are TRBV29-1 and TRBJ2-7, with 7 bases lining up with TRBD1. V lost 6 bases to trimming and J lost 3 bases; unmatched junction nucleotides: 5. The length of the CDR3 is 12 residues. CDR1 is SQVTM and CDR2 is ANQGSEA in the germline V gene. CDR3 nucleotide sequence: TGCAGCGTGGAGGCAGGGGGCTACGAGCAGTACTTC. It yields the protein CSVEAGGYEQYF.

This rearrangement joins TRBV24-1 to TRBJ2-5, with TRBD1 matching over 7 bases. CDR1 and CDR2 (germline): KGHDR, SFDVKD. Losses at the gene ends were 4 bases for V and 7 bases for J; bases not matched to a gene: 8. This CDR3 spans 14 amino acids. The CDR3 loop reads CATSETGKMGTQYF. CDR3 DNA: TGTGCCACCAGTGAGACAGGGAAAATGGGGACCCAGTACTTC.

This chain links TRBV10-3 with TRBJ2-5, with 10 bases fitting TRBD2. This CDR3 spans 15 amino acids. V trimming: 6 bases; J trimming: 7 bases; junction bases outside the gene matches: 11. Germline CDR1 reads ENHRY; CDR2 reads SYGVKD. In nucleotides, the CDR3 is TGTGCCATCAGCGAGCCTAGCGGGGGCTTCGGGACCCAGTACTTC. Encoded protein: CAISEPSGGFGTQYF.

The chain is built from TRBV28 and TRBJ2-7; D is possibly TRBD2 (5 bases). The V gene's germline CDR1 is MDHEN and CDR2 SYDVKM. V lost 5 bases, J lost 9 bases, and 23 bases lay in between. The CDR3 runs to 15 residues. The CDR3 loop is CASSPPVASGRRQYF. CDR3 DNA: TGTGCCAGCAGTCCCCCGGTGGCTTCGGGAAGACGGCAGTACTTC. Using reference TRBV28 and TRBJ2-7 for the parts outside the CDR3, the full variable domain is DVKVTQSSRYLVKRTGEKVFLECVQDMDHENMFWYRQDPGLGLRLIYFSYDVKMKEKGDIPEGYSVSREKKERFSLILESASTNQTSMYLCASSPPVASGRRQYFGPGTRLTVT.

In its sample, this clone was seen once. The V gene is TRBV20-1, the J gene TRBJ2-2; 7 bases are shared with TRBD1. The CDR3 totals 13 residues. Germline CDR1 is DFQATT and CDR2 is SNEGSKA (reference sequence). The V and J ends lost 3 bases and 6 bases, in that order; junction bases with no gene match: 4. The DNA of the CDR3 is TGCAGTGCTAGTCACAGGGGATCCGGGGAGCTGTTTTTT. Its translation is CSASHRGSGELFF.

The rearrangement links TRBV29-1 to TRBJ2-7; D might be TRBD1 (5 bases). CDR3 length: 14 residues. V was shortened by 6 bases and J by 0 bases, with 15 bases between the two germline ends. Germline loops: CDR1 SQVTM, CDR2 ANQGSEA. CDR3 bases: TGCAGCGTCGAGATCCAGGGAAGCTCCTACGAGCAGTACTTC. Translated: CSVEIQGSSYEQYF.